This entry is about one T cell receptor (beta chain). This sample is drawn from a study of blood T cell repertoires in COVID-19. Authors' data handling: Amplification of reference gene primers provided the estimated nucleated cell counts. Sequenced by immunoSEQ multiplex PCR; TCRdb stores in-frame clones only, minus some. The DNA gave D and trimming, while V, J and clone size come from that table. The sample lists about 170,000 clones; approximately 86% were seen once. V lost 5 bases to trimming and J lost 0 bases, with 8 bases between them. The CDR3 extends over 14 amino acids. Looked up from germline, CDR1 is SGHTA and CDR2 is FQGNSA.

The V gene is TRBV7-2, the J gene TRBJ1-5; D call uncertain. The origin of this receptor is a man between 65 and 79 years old with acute or convalescent COVID-19. The specimen sequenced was peripheral blood. The CDR3 bases are TGTGCCAGCAGCCTTACGGGTAGCAATCAGCCCCAGCATTTT. It encodes CASSLTGSNQPQHF.